The rows below give T cell receptor beta chains drawn from one sample of a study of blood T cells in healthy people across ages. TCRdb independently ran MiXCR on the 5' RACE reads; one entry per CDR3 protein. The sample contains about 1.8 million distinct CDR3 sequences, about 50% of which appear only once. Sequenced material: blood. The source is a woman aged 40 to 50 in good health. CDR3s leave out the opening cysteine and the closing phenylalanine or tryptophan.

TRBJ2-1	TRBV5-1	ASSLAPGTGVHEQF
TRBJ2-3	TRBV12-3/TRBV12-4	ASSLRGADDTQY
TRBJ1-5	TRBV6-2/TRBV6-3	ASRSQGGPEQPQH
TRBJ2-1	TRBV20-1	SALELAGDLGQF
TRBJ2-1	TRBV6-4	ASSDSAGSSYNEQF
TRBJ2-3	TRBV12-3/TRBV12-4	ASSSPPEQGAPDTQY
TRBJ2-7	TRBV29-1	SVIPGQGYEQY
TRBJ1-1	TRBV29-1	SVEDLGQGNTEAF
TRBJ2-7	TRBV2	ASSESRNYEQY
TRBJ2-1	TRBV6-2/TRBV6-3	ASSYGESSYNEQF
TRBJ2-1	TRBV7-2	ASSLRAGVYNEQF
TRBJ2-3	TRBV5-1	ASSLVGYQEDTQY
TRBJ2-1	TRBV9	ASSGGQGLSYNEQF
TRBJ2-1	TRBV25-1	ASTRTSSGDYNEQF
TRBJ1-4	TRBV11-2	ASSPLRGINEKLF
TRBJ1-1	TRBV15	ATSGYGTGVYLNTEAF
TRBJ2-3	TRBV20-1	SAKRVDTQY
TRBJ1-5	TRBV28	ASIATGGLNQPQH
TRBJ2-5	TRBV4-3	ASSQEPSGETQY
TRBJ2-1	TRBV7-2	ASSSPGLGNEQF
TRBJ1-6	TRBV6-2/TRBV6-3	ASSWTDSRNNSPLH
TRBJ2-2	TRBV20-1	SASRGPSNTGELF
TRBJ2-2	TRBV4-3	ASSQVWQGANTGELF
TRBJ2-3	TRBV5-4	ASSPGGTGRTDTQY